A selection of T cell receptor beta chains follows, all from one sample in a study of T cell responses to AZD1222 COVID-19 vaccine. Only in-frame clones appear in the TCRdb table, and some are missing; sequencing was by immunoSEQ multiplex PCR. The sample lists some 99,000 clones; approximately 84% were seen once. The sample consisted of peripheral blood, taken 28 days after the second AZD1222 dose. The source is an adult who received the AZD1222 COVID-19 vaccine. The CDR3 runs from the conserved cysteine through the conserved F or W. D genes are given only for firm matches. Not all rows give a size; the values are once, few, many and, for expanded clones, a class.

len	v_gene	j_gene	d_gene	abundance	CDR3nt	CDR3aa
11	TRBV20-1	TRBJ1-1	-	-	TGCAGTGCTAGTACAGCCGATGAAGCTTTCTTT	CSASTADEAFF
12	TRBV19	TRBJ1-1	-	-	TGTGCCAGTAGGGGCGGGTACACTGAAGCTTTCTTT	CASRGGYTEAFF
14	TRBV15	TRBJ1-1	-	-	TGTGCCACCAGCAGAGTTAGTGGGGGCACTGAAGCTTTCTTT	CATSRVSGGTEAFF
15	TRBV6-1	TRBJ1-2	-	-	TGTGCCAGCAGTGAATCTCAAGTTAAGAACTATGGCTACACCTTC	CASSESQVKNYGYTF
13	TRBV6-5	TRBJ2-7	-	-	TGTGCCAGCAGTTACTCGAACTCGTACGAGCAGTACTTC	CASSYSNSYEQYF
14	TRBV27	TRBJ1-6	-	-	TGTGCCAGCAGTTTTCCCGAAAATAATTCACCCCTCCACTTT	CASSFPENNSPLHF
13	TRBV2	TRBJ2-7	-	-	TGTGCCAGCAGTGAGGTAGCGACCTACGAGCAGTACTTC	CASSEVATYEQYF
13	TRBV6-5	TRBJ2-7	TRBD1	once	TGTGCCAGCAGGGGGACAGGTCGCTACGAGCAGTACTTC	CASRGTGRYEQYF
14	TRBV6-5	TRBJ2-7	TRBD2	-	TGTGCCAGCAGATCTAGCGGGCCGGCCCTGGAGCAGTACTTC	CASRSSGPALEQYF
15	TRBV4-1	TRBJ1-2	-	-	TGCGCCAGCAGCCAAGCGGGGGTGGGGAACTATGGCTACACCTTC	CASSQAGVGNYGYTF
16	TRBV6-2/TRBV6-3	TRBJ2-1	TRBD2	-	TGTGCCAGCAGTTTGTTCGGCGGGAGTTTGAGCAATGAGCAGTTCTTC	CASSLFGGSLSNEQFF
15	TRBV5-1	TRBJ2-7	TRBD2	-	TGCGCCAGCAGCTTGTTAGCGGGGGGACTCTACGAGCAGTACTTC	CASSLLAGGLYEQYF
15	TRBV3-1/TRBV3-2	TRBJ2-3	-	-	TGTGCCAGCAGCCTCCAGGGTTTACACACAGATACGCAGTATTTT	CASSLQGLHTDTQYF
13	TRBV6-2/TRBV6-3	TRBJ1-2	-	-	TGTGCCAGCAGTTCAGGGATAGGCGATGGCTACACCTTC	CASSSGIGDGYTF
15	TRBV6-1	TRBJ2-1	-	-	TGTGCCAGCAGTGAATTAGGGACCTCCCTCAATGAGCAGTTCTTC	CASSELGTSLNEQFF
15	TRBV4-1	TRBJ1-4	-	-	TGCGCCAGCAGCCAAGCCCCCGGGAGGACGGAAAAACTGTTTTTT	CASSQAPGRTEKLFF
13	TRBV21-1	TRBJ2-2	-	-	TGTGCCAGCAGCCCACAGGGGGCCGGGGAGCTGTTTTTT	CASSPQGAGELFF
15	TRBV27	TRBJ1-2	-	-	TGTGCCAGCAGTTACGACCCCACTTCCCCTTATGGCTACACCTTC	CASSYDPTSPYGYTF